A single sample is the source of the 10 T cell receptor beta chains below, sequenced in a study of breast tumors, draining lymph nodes, adjacent tissues (dated by TCRdb to the mid-2010s). The axillary draining lymph nodes of breast cancer patients were the source of the lymph node samples. Library preparation was by multiplex PCR. This sample was sequenced with an Illumina HiSeq 2000. TCRdb reprocessing: public reads trimmed at Q25 with fastp, clones called with MiXCR, in-frame beta chains kept. Each CDR3 protein gets just one entry, which takes the most common genes and DNA from the rows behind it. The sample profile shows 180,000 or so distinct CDR3 sequences; 31% of them were found once. The top ten clones comprise over 4% of the sample. Sequenced material: axillary lymph node tissue. Receptor source: a female donor with breast cancer. Some clones in this sample may be carry-over from other donors' samples.

The J gene is TRBJ1-2, the V gene TRBV6-1; tentatively, D is TRBD1 (6 bases). The ends were cut back, 0 bases at V and 4 bases at J, with 12 bases in the middle. CDR3 length: 15 residues. Germline lookup yields CDR1 MNHNS and CDR2 SASEGT. The CDR3 bases are TGTGCCAGCAGTGAAGCGCGGAGGGGGATCTATGGCTACACCTTC. Translation gives CASSEARRGIYGYTF.

At least ten counts were recorded for this clonotype. This chain joins TRBV7-9 and TRBJ2-7, with 8 positions matching TRBD2. V gave up 7 bases and J gave up 6 bases; unmatched junction bases: 17. This CDR3 has 16 residues. Per the germline V gene, CDR1 is SEHNR and CDR2 is FQNEAQ (reference sequence). CDR3 sequence: CASTGTRLSGLGEQYF. The CDR3 DNA sequence: TGTGCCAGCACCGGGACTAGGCTGTCGGGTTTGGGCGAGCAGTACTTC.

This clonotype was seen ten or more times. This chain links TRBV7-3 with TRBJ2-3; D unresolved. Trimming removed 5 bases from V and 4 bases from J, with 13 bases in between. Germline CDR1 reads SGHTA; CDR2 reads FQGTGA. The CDR3 runs to 14 residues. CDR3 sequence reads: CASSLGTGADTQYF. The CDR3 DNA sequence: TGTGCCAGCAGCCTGGGAACGGGCGCAGATACGCAGTATTTT.

Ten or more counts support this clonotype. The V and J genes are TRBV3-1 and TRBJ2-2; TRBD1 is a possible D gene (5 bases). Germline V CDR1 and CDR2: LGHDT, YNNKEL (reference sequence). Between the trimmed V and J ends, which lost 6 bases and 1 base, there was a span of 15 bases. The CDR3 totals 16 residues. The CDR3, as DNA: TGTGCCAGCAGACGCCTTATAGGGGAGAACACCGGGGAGCTGTTTTTT. It codes for CASRRLIGENTGELFF.

This clonotype has at least ten counts. J is TRBJ2-1 and V is TRBV5-1; 10 bases are a match to TRBD2. Germline V gene sequence: CDR1 SGHRS, CDR2 YFSETQ. This CDR3 spans 15 amino acids. J lost 6 bases, V lost 6 bases, and 9 bases had no gene match. As DNA, the CDR3 is TGCGCCAGCACTCGGGGCACTAGCGGGGCCAATGAGCAGTTCTTC. Translated, it gives CASTRGTSGANEQFF.

There are many counts of this clonotype. The chain uses TRBV10-3 and TRBJ2-7, with unresolved D. Germline V gene lookup returns CDR1 ENHRY and CDR2 SYGVKD. The V end was cut by 6 bases, the J end by 4 bases, with 22 bases between. The CDR3 is 16 residues long. The CDR3 is CAISPMGEKPSYEQYF. CDR3 bases: TGTGCCATCAGCCCGATGGGCGAGAAACCAAGTTACGAGCAGTACTTC.

V and J are TRBV24-1 and TRBJ2-5; 7 positions agree with TRBD2. V was pared by 5 bases and J by 5 bases, with 10 bases of the junction left unmatched. The CDR3 contains 15 residues. Per germline, CDR1 KGHDR and CDR2 SFDVKD. The CDR3 here is CATSAIPTSMETQYF. CDR3 in DNA: TGTGCCACCAGTGCTATCCCGACTAGCATGGAGACCCAGTACTTC.

Turning to this clonotype: Mismatch with germline at one junction end may stem from a read error. The CDR3 nucleotides are TGTGCTAGCAGCTCGGGACAGAACACTGAAGCTTTCTTT. The encoded protein is CASSSGQNTEAFF. This chain connects TRBV7-7 to TRBJ1-1, with D maybe TRBD1 (6 bases). Germline values: CDR1 SSHAT, CDR2 FNYEAQ (reference sequence). This CDR3 comprises 13 residues.

This clonotype has more than one count but fewer than ten. This chain links TRBV27 with TRBJ2-3; no definite D call. Between the trimmed V and J ends, which lost 4 bases and 2 bases, there was a span of 16 bases. Per germline, CDR1 MNHEY and CDR2 SMNVEV (reference sequence). This CDR3 region has 16 residues. CDR3 coding DNA: TGTGCCAGCAGTTCCCGTCCAGTCGCCTTCACAGATACGCAGTATTTT. Amino acid sequence: CASSSRPVAFTDTQYF.

Of note for this clonotype: A much larger clone sits a single nucleotide away, making a read error possible. The chain uses TRBV11-2 and TRBJ2-1, with D maybe TRBD2 (6 bases). Trimming stripped 1 base from V and 12 bases from J, with 10 bases between. There are 12 residues in the CDR3. The germline V gene has CDR1 SGHAT and CDR2 FQNNGV. CDR3 sequence: CASSLVGSGQFF. The CDR3 DNA reads as TGTGCCAGCAGCTTAGTCGGGAGTGGGCAGTTCTTC.